The rows below give T cell receptor beta chains drawn from one sample of a study of technical replicates of blood from a handful of donors. Repertoires were generated with immunoSEQ multiplex PCR, while TCRdb's copy carries only in-frame clones and drops some. The data show around 65,000 clones, around nine tenths seen once. Sample: PBMCs. Every receptor here comes from a human donor in good health. Some clones in this sample may be carry-over from other donors' samples. CDR3s include the opening cysteine and the closing phenylalanine or tryptophan. The D gene is left open where the match is weak. Clone size appears in some rows only: once, few, many, or a class for an expanded clone.

- | TRBJ2-3 | TRBV7-3 | TRBD1 | TGTGCCAGCAGCTTCCAGGGGGCAGCAGATACGCAGTATTTT | CASSFQGAADTQYF
- | TRBJ2-7 | TRBV6-1 | TRBD2 | TGTGCCAGCAGAAGAGGAGGGACTACAAACTACGAGCAGTACTTC | CASRRGGTTNYEQYF
- | TRBJ2-2 | TRBV7-8 | TRBD2 | TGTGCCAGCAGCCCCCGACTAGCGGGCATAGGTACCGGGGAGCTGTTTTTT | CASSPRLAGIGTGELFF
- | TRBJ2-1 | TRBV5-4 | - | TGTGCCAGCAGCTCCCTCCAGAGGCTGCATGAGCAGTTCTTC | CASSSLQRLHEQFF
- | TRBJ1-2 | TRBV12-5 | TRBD1 | TGTGCTACAGCAACGACAGGGATCTATGGCTACACCTTC | CATATTGIYGYTF
- | TRBJ1-2 | TRBV5-1 | - | TGCGCCAGCAGCTTGTCAGGGGACTATGGCTACACCTTC | CASSLSGDYGYTF
- | TRBJ1-2 | TRBV6-5 | - | TGTGCCAGCAAGGTCGGACAGACTGGTAACTATGGCTACACCTTC | CASKVGQTGNYGYTF
- | TRBJ1-5 | TRBV6-5 | TRBD1 | TGTGCCAGCAGCCCGGACAGGGGTCACCAGCCCCAGCATTTT | CASSPDRGHQPQHF
- | TRBJ2-4 | TRBV15 | - | TGTGCCACCAGCACATACACCGGGAACATTCAGTACTTC | CATSTYTGNIQYF
- | TRBJ2-4 | TRBV4-3 | TRBD1 | TGCGCCAGCAGCCGTACCGGGACAGGGAATGACATTCAGTACTTC | CASSRTGTGNDIQYF
- | TRBJ2-3 | TRBV10-3 | TRBD2 | TGTGCCATCAGTAAAAGCGGGGGGGCCACAGATACGCAGTATTTT | CAISKSGGATDTQYF
- | TRBJ2-7 | TRBV7-2 | TRBD1 | TGTGCCAGCAGCCCCCGGACAGGGGAAAAGTACGAGCAGTACTTC | CASSPRTGEKYEQYF
- | TRBJ1-6 | TRBV9 | - | TGTGCCAGCAGCGTCGGACTGGCGGATTCACCCCTCCACTTT | CASSVGLADSPLHF
- | TRBJ1-4 | TRBV10-1 | TRBD1 | TGCGCCAGCAGAAAAAACAGGGGGGAGAATGAAAAACTGTTTTTT | CASRKNRGENEKLFF
- | TRBJ1-3 | TRBV7-8 | TRBD1 | TGTGCCAGCAGCATCGGGACAGGGGGCTCTGGAAACACCATATATTTT | CASSIGTGGSGNTIYF
- | TRBJ1-4 | TRBV27 | - | TGTGCCAGCCAACCAGGGTCCACTAATGAAAAACTGTTTTTT | CASQPGSTNEKLFF
many | TRBJ1-1 | TRBV23-1 | - | TGCGCCAGCAGTCCCGGCTTAAGGGAGGAAGCTTTCTTT | CASSPGLREEAFF
few | TRBJ1-3 | TRBV7-9 | - | TGTGCCAGCAGCTTCTCCGGAAACACCATATATTTT | CASSFSGNTIYF
- | TRBJ1-1 | TRBV5-4 | - | TGTGCCAGCAGCCCAGACAGCCGAATGAACACTGAAGCTTTCTTT | CASSPDSRMNTEAFF
- | TRBJ2-7 | TRBV5-1 | - | TGCGCCAGCAGCGCAACGGGTACGGGGTTGGAGCGGTACTTC | CASSATGTGLERYF
- | TRBJ2-1 | TRBV4-2 | TRBD1 | TGTGCCAGCAGCCGGGAAGGACAGGGGGCAAGCGAGTTCTTC | CASSREGQGASEFF
- | TRBJ2-7 | TRBV5-4 | - | TGTGCCAGCAGCCCCGTCCGACAGTTAGGCGAGCAGTACTTC | CASSPVRQLGEQYF
- | TRBJ2-2 | TRBV30 | - | TGTGCCTGGGGAGGGGAATCCGGGGAGCTGTTTTTT | CAWGGESGELFF
- | TRBJ2-4 | TRBV7-8 | - | TGTGCCAGCAGCTCAGGGGGGCTGGAAAACATTCAGTACTTC | CASSSGGLENIQYF
- | TRBJ2-5 | TRBV4-3 | TRBD2 | TGCGCCAGCAGCCAAGATGTGGGAGCGGGAAACCAAGAGACCCAGTACTTC | CASSQDVGAGNQETQYF
- | TRBJ2-3 | TRBV10-3 | TRBD1 | TGTGCCATCAGTGGACAGGGAACTGGAGATACGCAGTATTTT | CAISGQGTGDTQYF
- | TRBJ2-7 | TRBV4-3 | TRBD1 | TGCGCCAGCAGCCAAGATAGGACAGGGGGCGACGAGCAGTACTTC | CASSQDRTGGDEQYF
- | TRBJ2-5 | TRBV6-5 | TRBD1 | TGTGCCAGCAGCAGGGGGTGGGAGGAGACCCAGTACTTC | CASSRGWEETQYF
once | TRBJ2-7 | TRBV7-2 | - | TGTGCCAGCAGCCCTCAGGGGAACGAGCAGTACTTC | CASSPQGNEQYF
- | TRBJ1-3 | TRBV7-6 | - | TGTGCCAGCAGCCCACCCCCTACAGGGACTGGAAACACCATATATTTT | CASSPPPTGTGNTIYF
- | TRBJ2-3 | TRBV5-8 | TRBD2 | TGTGCCAGCAGCTTGCTTGGGCGGGAGTGGTCCACGCAGTATTTT | CASSLLGREWSTQYF
few | TRBJ2-2 | TRBV6-6 | TRBD2 | TGTGCCACCAGGCGACTAGCGGGGCTCGGGGAGCTGTTTTTT | CATRRLAGLGELFF
- | TRBJ2-7 | TRBV5-6 | TRBD2 | TGTGCCAGCAGAATAGCGGGGTCGGCCTACGAGCAGTACTTC | CASRIAGSAYEQYF
- | TRBJ2-7 | TRBV9 | TRBD1 | TGTGCCAGCAGTCCAGGGACAGTCCGCTACGAGCAGTACTTC | CASSPGTVRYEQYF
once | TRBJ2-3 | TRBV29-1 | - | TGCAGCGTTGAACCACGACTGGGCACAGATACGCAGTATTTT | CSVEPRLGTDTQYF
- | TRBJ1-1 | TRBV6-4 | - | TGTGCCAGCAGTGACTACCCAGGGGCTGAAGCTTTCTTT | CASSDYPGAEAFF
- | TRBJ1-6 | TRBV7-2 | - | TGTGCCGGTGGAGATTATAATTCACCCCTCCACTTT | CAGGDYNSPLHF
- | TRBJ2-1 | TRBV29-1 | TRBD1 | TGCAGCGTTTGCGAGGGGGCAGGGAGATACAATGAGCAGTTCTTC | CSVCEGAGRYNEQFF
once | TRBJ2-2 | TRBV10-3 | TRBD1 | TGTGCCATCAGTGAGCAACTACAGGGGGCAAAGGGGGAGCTGTTTTTT | CAISEQLQGAKGELFF
- | TRBJ2-5 | TRBV5-1 | TRBD2 | TGCGCCAGCAGCTTGCTACTAGCGGGGGTAGAGACCCAGTACTTC | CASSLLLAGVETQYF
- | TRBJ2-5 | TRBV6-5 | TRBD2 | TGTGCCAGCAGTCTAGCGGGAGAGGGGGAGACCCAGTACTTC | CASSLAGEGETQYF
- | TRBJ2-7 | TRBV29-1 | - | TGCAGCGCCCCCCGGCGGGACCGATGCTACGAGCAGTACTTC | CSAPRRDRCYEQYF
- | TRBJ2-1 | TRBV7-2 | - | TGTGCCAGCAGGGGGAGCTCGGACTTCCAAGGACATGAGCAGTTCTTC | CASRGSSDFQGHEQFF
- | TRBJ2-5 | TRBV5-1 | TRBD1 | TGCGCCAGCAGCCCAGGGACAGTCCAAGAGACCCAGTACTTC | CASSPGTVQETQYF
- | TRBJ2-7 | TRBV6-6 | - | TGTGCCAGCAGTGAGGGCATGAACGAGCAGTACTTC | CASSEGMNEQYF
- | TRBJ1-4 | TRBV30 | - | TGTGCCTGGAGTGTCGGCGGCTATGAAAAACTGTTTTTT | CAWSVGGYEKLFF
- | TRBJ1-6 | TRBV9 | - | TGTGCCAGCAGCCCCAGGACAGCTAATAATTCACCCCTCCACTTT | CASSPRTANNSPLHF
- | TRBJ1-6 | TRBV4-2 | - | TGTGCCAGCAGCCAAAGCCCGACAGCTGGGTCGGCTGGTTCACCCCTCCACTTT | CASSQSPTAGSAGSPLHF
once | TRBJ2-7 | TRBV9 | TRBD2 | TGTGCCAGCAGCGTAAAGCGGGGGGCTTACGAGCAGTACTTC | CASSVKRGAYEQYF
few | TRBJ1-1 | TRBV5-1 | - | TGCGCCAGCAGCTTGTCGCAGGGGACTGAAGCTTTCTTT | CASSLSQGTEAFF
once | TRBJ2-5 | TRBV15 | TRBD2 | TGTGCCACCAGCACCCGGAGGCGGGAGGGCCGGGAGACCCAGTACTTC | CATSTRRREGRETQYF
- | TRBJ2-7 | TRBV7-2 | TRBD2 | TGTGCCAGCAGCTTAGGTAGTAGCGGGTCCTACGAGCAGTACTTC | CASSLGSSGSYEQYF